The clone carrying this TCR beta chain showed up just a few times. Losses at the gene ends were 2 bases for V and 6 bases for J; bases not matched to a gene: 10. CDR1 and CDR2 from the germline V gene are SQVTM and ANQGSEA. CDR3 length: 14 amino acids. Preparation of the TCRbeta library used unique molecular identifiers. TCRdb re-called the PCR reads through MiXCR, storing one row per CDR3 protein. This sample carries about 640,000 distinct CDR3 sequences, 16% of them seen once, and the ten largest clones take approximately 1%. This specimen comes from a study of T-cell reconstitution after alpha-beta-depleted transplantation in children.

This chain links TRBV29-1 with TRBJ2-7, with 7 bases that match TRBD1. This sample comprised PBMCs from the stem cell graft donor, obtained from the stem cell graft. The source of this sequence is a human donor who donated a stem cell graft to a child with acute myeloid leukemia. The CDR3 DNA is TGCAGCGTTGAAATACAGGGGAATTTCCTCGAGCAGTACTTC. Encoded protein: CSVEIQGNFLEQYF.